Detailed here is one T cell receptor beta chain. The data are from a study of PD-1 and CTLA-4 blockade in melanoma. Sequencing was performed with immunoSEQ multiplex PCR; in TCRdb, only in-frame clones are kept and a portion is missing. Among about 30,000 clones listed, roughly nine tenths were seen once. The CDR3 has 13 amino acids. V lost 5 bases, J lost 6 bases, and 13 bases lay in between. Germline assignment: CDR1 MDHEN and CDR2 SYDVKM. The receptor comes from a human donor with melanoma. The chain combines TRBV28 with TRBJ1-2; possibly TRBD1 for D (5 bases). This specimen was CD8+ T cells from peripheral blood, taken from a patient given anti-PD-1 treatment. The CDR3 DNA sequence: TGTGCCAGCAGTCTGGGGGGGTTAGATGGCTACACCTTC. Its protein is CASSLGGLDGYTF.